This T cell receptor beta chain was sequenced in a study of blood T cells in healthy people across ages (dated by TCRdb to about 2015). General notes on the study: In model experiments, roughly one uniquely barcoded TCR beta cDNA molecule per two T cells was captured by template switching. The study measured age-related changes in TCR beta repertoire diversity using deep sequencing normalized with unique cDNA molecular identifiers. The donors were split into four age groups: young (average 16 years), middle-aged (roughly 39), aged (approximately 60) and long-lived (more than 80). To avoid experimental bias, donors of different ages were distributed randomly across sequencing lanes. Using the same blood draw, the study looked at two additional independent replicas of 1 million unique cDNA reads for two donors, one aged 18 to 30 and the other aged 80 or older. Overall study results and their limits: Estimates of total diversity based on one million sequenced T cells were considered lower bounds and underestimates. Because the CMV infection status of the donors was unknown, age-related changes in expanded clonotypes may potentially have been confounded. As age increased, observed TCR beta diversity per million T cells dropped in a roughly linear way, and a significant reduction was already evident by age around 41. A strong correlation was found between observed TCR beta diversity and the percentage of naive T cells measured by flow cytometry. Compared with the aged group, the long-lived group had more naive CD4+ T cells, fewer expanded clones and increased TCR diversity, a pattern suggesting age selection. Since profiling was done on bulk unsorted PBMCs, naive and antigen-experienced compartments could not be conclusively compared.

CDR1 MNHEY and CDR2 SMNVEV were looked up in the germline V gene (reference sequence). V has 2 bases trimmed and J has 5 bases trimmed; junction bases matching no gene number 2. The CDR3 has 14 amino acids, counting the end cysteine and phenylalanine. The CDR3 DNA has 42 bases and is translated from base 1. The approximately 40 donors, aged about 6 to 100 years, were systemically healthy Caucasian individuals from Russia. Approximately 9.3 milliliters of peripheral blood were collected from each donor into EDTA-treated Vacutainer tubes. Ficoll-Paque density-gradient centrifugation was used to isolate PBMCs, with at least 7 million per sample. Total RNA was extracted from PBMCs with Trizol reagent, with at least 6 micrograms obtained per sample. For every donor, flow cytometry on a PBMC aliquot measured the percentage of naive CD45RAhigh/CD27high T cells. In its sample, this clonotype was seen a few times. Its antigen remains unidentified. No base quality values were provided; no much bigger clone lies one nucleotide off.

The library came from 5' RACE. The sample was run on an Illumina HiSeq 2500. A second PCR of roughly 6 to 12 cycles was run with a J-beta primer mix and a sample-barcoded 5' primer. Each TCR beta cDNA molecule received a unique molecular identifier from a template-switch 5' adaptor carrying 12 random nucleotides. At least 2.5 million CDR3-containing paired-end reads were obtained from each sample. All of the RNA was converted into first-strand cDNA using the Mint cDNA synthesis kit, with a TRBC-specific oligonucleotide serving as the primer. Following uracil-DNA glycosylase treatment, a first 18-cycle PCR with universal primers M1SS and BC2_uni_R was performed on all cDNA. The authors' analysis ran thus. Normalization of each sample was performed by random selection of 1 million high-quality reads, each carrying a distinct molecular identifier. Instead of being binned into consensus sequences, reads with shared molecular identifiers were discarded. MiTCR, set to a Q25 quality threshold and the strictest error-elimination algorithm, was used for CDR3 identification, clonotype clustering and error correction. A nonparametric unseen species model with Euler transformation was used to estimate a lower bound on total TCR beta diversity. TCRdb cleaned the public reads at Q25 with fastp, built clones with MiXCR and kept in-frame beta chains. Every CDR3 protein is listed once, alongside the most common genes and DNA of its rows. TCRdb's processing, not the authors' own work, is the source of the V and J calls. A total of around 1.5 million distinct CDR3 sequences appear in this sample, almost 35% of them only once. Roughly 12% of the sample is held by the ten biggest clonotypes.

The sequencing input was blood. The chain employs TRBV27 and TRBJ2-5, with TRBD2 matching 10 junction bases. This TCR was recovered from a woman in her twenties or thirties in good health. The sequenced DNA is TGTGCCAGCAGTTTACAGCGGGGGGGGGAGACCCAGTACTTC. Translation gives CASSLQRGGETQYF.